This T cell receptor (beta chain) is drawn from a study of cytomegalovirus exposure and HLA in healthy donors. Findings and limits, study-wide: TCR sequences were mostly rare, though some public TCRs occurred in many donors. Reported performance of the classifier showed diagnosis of cytomegalovirus status with high specificity and sensitivity. Some TCR beta chains (approximately 180 of them) were listed as cytomegalovirus-associated.

The table came from immunoSEQ multiplex PCR; TCRdb's copy has only in-frame clones and leaves some out. The sample consists of about 98,000 clones, about 90% of them appearing once. Remarks on this clone: Its specificity is unknown.

Deletions cut 0 bases from V and 4 bases from J, with 11 bases between. Germline CDR1 and CDR2: LGHNA and YSLEER. This CDR3 contains 15 residues. V gene TRBV4-3 combines with J gene TRBJ2-3; D unclear. The material sequenced was PBMCs. The TCR was taken from a man aged 18 to 30 in good health and CMV-seropositive. CDR3 nucleotide sequence: TGCGCCAGCAGCCAAGATCATGTTAGCCCAGATACGCAGTATTTT. It encodes CASSQDHVSPDTQYF.